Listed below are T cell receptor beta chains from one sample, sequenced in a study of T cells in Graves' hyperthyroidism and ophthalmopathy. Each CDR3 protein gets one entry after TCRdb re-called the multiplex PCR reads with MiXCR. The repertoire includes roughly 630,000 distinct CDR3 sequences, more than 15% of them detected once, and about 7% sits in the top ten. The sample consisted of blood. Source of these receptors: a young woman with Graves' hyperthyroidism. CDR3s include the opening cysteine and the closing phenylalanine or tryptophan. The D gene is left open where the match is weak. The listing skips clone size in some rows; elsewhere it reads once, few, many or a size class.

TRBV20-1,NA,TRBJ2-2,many,TGCAGTGCTAGAGATTTTGGATTGGCCGGGGAGCTGTTTTTT,CSARDFGLAGELFF
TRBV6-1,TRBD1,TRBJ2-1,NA,TGTGCCAGCAGCCTCTTCCTCGACAGGGTGTTCTTC,CASSLFLDRVFF
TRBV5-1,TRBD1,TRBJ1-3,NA,TGCGCCAGCAGCCAGGGACAGAGGTTCTCTGGAAACACCATATATTTT,CASSQGQRFSGNTIYF
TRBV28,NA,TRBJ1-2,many,TGTGCCAGCAGTGTAACAGGGAATTACTATGGCTACACCTTC,CASSVTGNYYGYTF
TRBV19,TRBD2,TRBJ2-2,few,TGTGCCAGTACCTCCCGCGGGAGGGCCAGCACCGGGGAGCTGTTTTTT,CASTSRGRASTGELFF
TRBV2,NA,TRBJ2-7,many,TGTGCCAGCAGTGAACAATTCTACGAGCAGTACTTC,CASSEQFYEQYF
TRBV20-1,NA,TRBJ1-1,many,TGCAGTGCTAGAGGCTGGGAGAACACTGAAGCTTTCTTT,CSARGWENTEAFF
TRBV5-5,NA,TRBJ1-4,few,TGTGCCAGCAGCCCGGTTGAGGCTTTCGGGGTTGAAAAACTGTTTTTT,CASSPVEAFGVEKLFF
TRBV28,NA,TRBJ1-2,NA,TGTGCCAGCAGTTTAGGGAAGGAAAAGAGCTACACCTTC,CASSLGKEKSYTF
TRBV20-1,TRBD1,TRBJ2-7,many,TGCAGTGCTAGAGTGACAGGGTTACTCTACGAGCAGTACTTC,CSARVTGLLYEQYF
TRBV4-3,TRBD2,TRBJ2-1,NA,TGCGCCAGCAGCCAAGTCGAGGGGCGGGAGGGCCTGATTGAGCAGTTCTTC,CASSQVEGREGLIEQFF
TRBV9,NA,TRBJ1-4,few,TGTGCCAGCAGCGTAGCCGGGACAACTAATGAAAAACTGTTTTTT,CASSVAGTTNEKLFF
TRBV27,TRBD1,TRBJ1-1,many,TGTGCCAGCAGTCTAAACCGAGACAGGGACACTGAAGCTTTCTTT,CASSLNRDRDTEAFF
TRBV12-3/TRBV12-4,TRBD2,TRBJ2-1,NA,TGTGCCAACAGTTTCGAGCGGGAGTTCTACAATGAGCAGTTCTTC,CANSFEREFYNEQFF
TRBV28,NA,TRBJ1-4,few,TGTGCCAGCACCGCCCCCGGGGGCTCTGAAAAACTGTTTTTT,CASTAPGGSEKLFF
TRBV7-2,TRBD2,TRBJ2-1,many,TGTGCCAGCAAGATCAGACTAGCGGCCTCCAATGAGCAGTTCTTC,CASKIRLAASNEQFF
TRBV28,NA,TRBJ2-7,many,TGTGCCAGCAGTTCCAGACGGTCTATGTCGAAGGTGGAGCAGTACTTC,CASSSRRSMSKVEQYF
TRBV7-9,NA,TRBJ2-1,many,TGTGCCAGCAGCGGTGGCCAGTCTTACAATGAGCAGTTCTTC,CASSGGQSYNEQFF
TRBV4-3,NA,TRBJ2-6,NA,TGCGCCAGCAGCCAAGATAGAAGCTCTGGGGCCAACGTCCTGACTTTC,CASSQDRSSGANVLTF
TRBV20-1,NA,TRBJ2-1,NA,TGCAGTGCTAGATCCCGGGACAAACAATACAATGAGCAGTTCTTC,CSARSRDKQYNEQFF
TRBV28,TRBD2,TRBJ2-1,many,TGTGCCAGCAGTTCCGCTAGCGGATCCTACAATGAGCAGTTCTTC,CASSSASGSYNEQFF
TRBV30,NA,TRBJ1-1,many,TGTGCCTGGAGGGACACTGAAGCTTTCTTT,CAWRDTEAFF
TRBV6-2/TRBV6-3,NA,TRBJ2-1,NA,TGTGCCAGCAGTTACTCGAAAGGAGGTCCTGAGCAGTTCTTC,CASSYSKGGPEQFF
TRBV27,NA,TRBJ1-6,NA,TGTGCCAGCAGGCTATCCCGGGTGACATTAGGATCACCCCTCCACTTT,CASRLSRVTLGSPLHF
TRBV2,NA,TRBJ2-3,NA,TGTGCCAGCAGGGGCGTGGGGGTCAGCACAGATACGCAGTATTTT,CASRGVGVSTDTQYF
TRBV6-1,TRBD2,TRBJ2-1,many,TGTGCCAGCAGTGAGGGGACTAGCGGTTTTTACAATGAGCAGTTCTTC,CASSEGTSGFYNEQFF
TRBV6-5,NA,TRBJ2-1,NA,TGTGCCAGCAGTTACTCGGCGATAGCGGCCCCCAATGAGCAGTTCTTC,CASSYSAIAAPNEQFF
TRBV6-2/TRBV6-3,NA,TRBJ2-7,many,TGTGCCAGCAGTTATGAGGGGAGCTCCTACGAGCAGTACTTC,CASSYEGSSYEQYF
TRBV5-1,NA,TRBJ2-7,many,TGCGCCAGCAGCTTGGCCAACAGGGCCTACGAGCAGTACTTC,CASSLANRAYEQYF
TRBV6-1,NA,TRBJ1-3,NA,TGTGCCAGCAAGAGGGGAGTGGGTGGAAACACCATATATTTT,CASKRGVGGNTIYF
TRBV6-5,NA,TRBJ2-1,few,TGTGCCAGCAGTTACTCGACTGGAAATGAGCAGTTCTTC,CASSYSTGNEQFF
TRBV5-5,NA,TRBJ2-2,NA,TGTGCCAGCAGCTTGGTTGGAGTCGAGGACACCGGGGAGCTGTTTTTT,CASSLVGVEDTGELFF
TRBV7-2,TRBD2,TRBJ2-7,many,TGTGCCAGCAGCTTAGATTCCAGCGGGAGCTCCTACGAGCAGTACTTC,CASSLDSSGSSYEQYF
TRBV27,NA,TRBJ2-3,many,TGTGCCAGCAGTTTAGGAGCGATGGGGACAGATACGCAGTATTTT,CASSLGAMGTDTQYF
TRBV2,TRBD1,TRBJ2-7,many,TGTGCCAGCAACACAGGGGAACACGAGCAGTACTTC,CASNTGEHEQYF
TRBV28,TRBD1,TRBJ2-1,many,TGTGCCAGCAGTCCTCACCCACAGGGGATGCTTTGGCGGGTGAAGTACAATGAGCAGTTCTTC,CASSPHPQGMLWRVKYNEQFF
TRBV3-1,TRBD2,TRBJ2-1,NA,TGTGCCAGCAGCCAAGAAGCCCTGAGCGGGAGTAATGAGCAGTTCTTC,CASSQEALSGSNEQFF
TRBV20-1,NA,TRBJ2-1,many,TGCAGTGGAGAGTCCTACAATGAGCAGTTCTTC,CSGESYNEQFF
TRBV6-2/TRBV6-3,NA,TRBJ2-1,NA,TGTGCCAGCAGTTACCCGCGCAACGAGCCACTTAATGAGCAGTTCTTC,CASSYPRNEPLNEQFF
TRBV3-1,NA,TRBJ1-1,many,TGTGCCAGCAGCCAAGGCGTGGACTTTGAAGCTTTCTTT,CASSQGVDFEAFF
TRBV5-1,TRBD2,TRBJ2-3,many,TGCGCCAGCAGTACTAGCGGGAGTGTTGCCACAGATACGCAGTATTTT,CASSTSGSVATDTQYF
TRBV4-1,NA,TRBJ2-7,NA,TGCGCCAGCAGCCTCCGCCAGGGAGAGATGGAGCAGTACTTC,CASSLRQGEMEQYF
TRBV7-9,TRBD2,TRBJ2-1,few,TGTGCCAGCAGCCTAAACCCGGGACTAGCGGGAGGGCCGGTTTTCTTGTACAATGAGCAGTTCTTC,CASSLNPGLAGGPVFLYNEQFF
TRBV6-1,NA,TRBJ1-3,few,TGTGCCAGCAGCGGTGCAACTGGAAACACCATATATTTT,CASSGATGNTIYF
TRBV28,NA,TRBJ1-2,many,TGTGCCAGCAGTCCTTACAGGAGTTATGGCTACACCTTC,CASSPYRSYGYTF
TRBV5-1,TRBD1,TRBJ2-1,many,TGCGCCAGCAGCCCGGGACAGACCCTAGGGGAGCAGTTCTTC,CASSPGQTLGEQFF
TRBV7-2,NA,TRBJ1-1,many,TGTGCCAGCAGCTTAGTTACAGGGAACACTGAAGCTTTCTTT,CASSLVTGNTEAFF
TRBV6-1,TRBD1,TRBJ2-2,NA,TGTGCCAGCAGTGCTGGACAGGGAGGCACCGGGGAGCTGTTTTTT,CASSAGQGGTGELFF
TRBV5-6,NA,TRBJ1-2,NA,TGTGCCAGCAGCTTGGAGCAGGACCTCACCTTC,CASSLEQDLTF
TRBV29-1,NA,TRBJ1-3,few,TGCAGCGTTGAAGACACAGTGGCCTACTCTGGAAACACCATATATTTT,CSVEDTVAYSGNTIYF
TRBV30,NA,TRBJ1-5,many,TGTGCCTGGAGTCTCGGGAATAGCAATCAGCCCCAGCATTTT,CAWSLGNSNQPQHF
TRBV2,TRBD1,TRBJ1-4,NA,TGTGCCAGCGGGACAGAGACCGGGACAGGGGGTGTCGGGAGAGAAAAACTGTTTTTT,CASGTETGTGGVGREKLFF
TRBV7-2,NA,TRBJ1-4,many,TGTGCCAGCAGCTTAGCAGGCAGGGCTAATGAAAAACTGTTTTTT,CASSLAGRANEKLFF
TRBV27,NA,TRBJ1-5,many,TGTGCCAGCAGTGAAACAGGGCCTCCTTATAGCAATCAGCCCCAGCATTTT,CASSETGPPYSNQPQHF